The subject of this entry is one TCR beta chain. The data originate from a study of blood T cell repertoires in COVID-19. Sequenced by immunoSEQ multiplex PCR; TCRdb stores in-frame clones only, minus some. The data contain more than 70,000 clones, about 88% of them seen just once; the ten biggest clones take up roughly 20%. The sequence derives from a woman of 80 years or more with acute or convalescent COVID-19. Sample: peripheral blood.

DNA of the CDR3: TGTGCCAGCAGCCAACGCCGTCTAGCGGGGTACAATGAGCAGTTCTTC. It encodes CASSQRRLAGYNEQFF. The chain is built from TRBV3-1 (or the pseudogene TRBV3-2) and TRBJ2-1; 9 nucleotides align to TRBD2. V was clipped by 2 bases and J by 4 bases; unmatched bases: 6. This CDR3 spans 16 amino acids. CDR1 is LGHDT and CDR2 is YNNKEL in the germline V gene (reference sequence).